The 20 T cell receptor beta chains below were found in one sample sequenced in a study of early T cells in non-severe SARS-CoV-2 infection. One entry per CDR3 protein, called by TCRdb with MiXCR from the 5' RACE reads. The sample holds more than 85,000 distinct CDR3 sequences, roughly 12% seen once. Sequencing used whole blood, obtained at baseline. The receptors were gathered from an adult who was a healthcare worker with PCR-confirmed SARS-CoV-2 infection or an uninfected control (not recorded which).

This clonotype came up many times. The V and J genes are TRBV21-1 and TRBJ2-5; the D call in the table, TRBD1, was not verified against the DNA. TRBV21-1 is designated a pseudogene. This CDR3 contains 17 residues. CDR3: CASIRRHRVRGQETQYF. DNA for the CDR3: TGTGCCAGCATCAGAAGGCACAGGGTACGAGGTCAAGAGACCCAGTACTTC.

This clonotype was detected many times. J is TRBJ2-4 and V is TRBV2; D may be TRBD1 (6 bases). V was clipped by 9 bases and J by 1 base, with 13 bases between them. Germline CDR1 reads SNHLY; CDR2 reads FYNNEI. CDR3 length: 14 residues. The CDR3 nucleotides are TGTGCCAGTAAAGGGGGAGCGGCCAAAAACATTCAGTACTTC. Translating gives CASKGGAAKNIQYF. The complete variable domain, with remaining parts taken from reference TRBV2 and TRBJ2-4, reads EPEVTQTPSHQVTQMGQEVILRCVPISNHLYFYWYRQILGQKVEFLVSFYNNEISEKSEIFDDQFSVERPDGSNFTLKIRSTKLEDSAMYFCASKGGAAKNIQYFGAGTRLSVL.

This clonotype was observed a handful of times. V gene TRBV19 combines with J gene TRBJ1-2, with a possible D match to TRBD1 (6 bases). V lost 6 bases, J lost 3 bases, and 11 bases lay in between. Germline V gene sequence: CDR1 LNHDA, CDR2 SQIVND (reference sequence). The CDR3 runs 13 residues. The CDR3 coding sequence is TGTGCCAGTAGGATCTACAGGGACTATGGCTACACCTTC. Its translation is CASRIYRDYGYTF.

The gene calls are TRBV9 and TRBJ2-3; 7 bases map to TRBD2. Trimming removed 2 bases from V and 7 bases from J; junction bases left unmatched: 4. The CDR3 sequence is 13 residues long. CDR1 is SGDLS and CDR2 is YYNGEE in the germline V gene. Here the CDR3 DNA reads TGTGCCAGCAGCGTGGGAGGGGATTATACGCAGTATTTT. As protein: CASSVGGDYTQYF.

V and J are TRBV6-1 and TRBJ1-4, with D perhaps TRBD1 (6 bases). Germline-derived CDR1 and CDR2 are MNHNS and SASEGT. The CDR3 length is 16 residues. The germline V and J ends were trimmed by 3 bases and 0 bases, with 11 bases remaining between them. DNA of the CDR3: TGTGCCAGCAGTGACCACTACAGGGCAACTAATGAAAAACTGTTTTTT. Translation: CASSDHYRATNEKLFF.

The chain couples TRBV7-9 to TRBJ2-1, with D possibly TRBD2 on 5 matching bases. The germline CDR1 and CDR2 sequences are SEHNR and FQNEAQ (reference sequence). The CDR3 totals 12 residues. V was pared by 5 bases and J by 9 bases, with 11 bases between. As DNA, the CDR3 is TGTGCCAGCAGCGCCTCGGGGATTGAGCAGTTCTTC. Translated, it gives CASSASGIEQFF.

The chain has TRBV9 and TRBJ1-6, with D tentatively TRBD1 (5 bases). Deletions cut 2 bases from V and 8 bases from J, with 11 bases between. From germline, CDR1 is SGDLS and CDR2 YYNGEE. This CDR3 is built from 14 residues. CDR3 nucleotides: TGTGCCAGCAGCGTGAGTGAAGGGGATTCACCCCTCCACTTT. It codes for CASSVSEGDSPLHF.

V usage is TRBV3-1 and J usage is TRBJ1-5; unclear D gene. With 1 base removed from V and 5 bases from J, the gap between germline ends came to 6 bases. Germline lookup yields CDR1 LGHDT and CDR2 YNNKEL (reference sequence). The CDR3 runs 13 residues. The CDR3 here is CASSQGTYQPQHF. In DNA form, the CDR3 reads TGTGCCAGCAGCCAAGGGACCTATCAGCCCCAGCATTTT. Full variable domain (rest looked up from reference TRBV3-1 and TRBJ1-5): DTAVSQTPKYLVTQMGNDKSIKCEQNLGHDTMYWYKQDSKKFLKIMFSYNNKELIINETVPNRFSPKSPDKAHLNLHINSLELGDSAVYFCASSQGTYQPQHFGDGTRLSIL.

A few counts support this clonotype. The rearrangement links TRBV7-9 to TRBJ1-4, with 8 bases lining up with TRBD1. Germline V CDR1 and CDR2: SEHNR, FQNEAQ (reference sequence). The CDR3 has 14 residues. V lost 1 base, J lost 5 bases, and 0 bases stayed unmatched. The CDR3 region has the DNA TGTGCCAGCAGCTTAGGGACAGGGAATGAAAAACTGTTTTTT. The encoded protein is CASSLGTGNEKLFF. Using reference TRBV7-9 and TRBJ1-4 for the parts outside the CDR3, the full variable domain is DTGVSQNPRHKITKRGQNVTFRCDPISEHNRLYWYRQTLGQGPEFLTYFQNEAQLEKSRLLSDRFSAERPKGSFSTLEIQRTEQGDSAMYLCASSLGTGNEKLFFGSGTQLSVL.

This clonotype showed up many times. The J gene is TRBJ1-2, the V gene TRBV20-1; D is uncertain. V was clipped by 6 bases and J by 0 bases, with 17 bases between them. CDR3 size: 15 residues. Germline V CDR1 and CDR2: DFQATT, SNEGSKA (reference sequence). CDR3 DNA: TGCAGTGCCCCAATAAGGGAGGCATCTAACTATGGCTACACCTTC. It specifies CSAPIREASNYGYTF.

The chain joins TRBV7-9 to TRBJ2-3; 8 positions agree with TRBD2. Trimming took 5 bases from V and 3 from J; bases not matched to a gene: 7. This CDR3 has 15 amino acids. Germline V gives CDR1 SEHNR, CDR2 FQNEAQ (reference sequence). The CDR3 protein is CASSRSGGGTDTQYF. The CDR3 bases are TGTGCCAGCAGCCGAAGCGGGGGAGGGACAGATACGCAGTATTTT.

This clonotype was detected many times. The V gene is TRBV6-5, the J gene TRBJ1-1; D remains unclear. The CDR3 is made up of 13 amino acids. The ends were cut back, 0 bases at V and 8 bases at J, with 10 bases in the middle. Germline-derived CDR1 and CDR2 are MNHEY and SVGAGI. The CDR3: CASSYSLLREAFF. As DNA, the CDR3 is TGTGCCAGCAGTTACTCCCTTCTCCGGGAAGCTTTCTTT.

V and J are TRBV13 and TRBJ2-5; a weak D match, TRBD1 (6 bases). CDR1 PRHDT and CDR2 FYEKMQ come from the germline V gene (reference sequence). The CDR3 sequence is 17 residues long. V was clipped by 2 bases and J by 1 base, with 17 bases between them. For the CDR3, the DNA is TGTGCCAGCAGCTTATTTCTGGCAGGGGCTACCCAAGAGACCCAGTACTTC. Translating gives CASSLFLAGATQETQYF.

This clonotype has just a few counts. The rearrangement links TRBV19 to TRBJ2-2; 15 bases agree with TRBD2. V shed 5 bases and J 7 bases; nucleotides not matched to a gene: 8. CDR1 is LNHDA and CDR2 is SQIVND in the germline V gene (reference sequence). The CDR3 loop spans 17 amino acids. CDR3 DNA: TGTGCCAGTAGTCCGGGACTAGCGGGAGGTACCTTCGGGGAGCTGTTTTTT. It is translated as CASSPGLAGGTFGELFF.

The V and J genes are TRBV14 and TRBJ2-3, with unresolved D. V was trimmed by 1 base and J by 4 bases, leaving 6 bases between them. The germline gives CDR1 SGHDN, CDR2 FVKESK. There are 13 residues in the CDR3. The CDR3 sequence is CASSQVAADTQYF. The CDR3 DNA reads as TGTGCCAGCAGCCAAGTTGCGGCAGATACGCAGTATTTT.

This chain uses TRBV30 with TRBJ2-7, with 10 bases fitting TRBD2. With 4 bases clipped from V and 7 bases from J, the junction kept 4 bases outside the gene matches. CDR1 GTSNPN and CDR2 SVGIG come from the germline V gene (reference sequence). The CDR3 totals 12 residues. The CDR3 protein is CAWTSGGHEQYF. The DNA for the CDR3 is TGTGCCTGGACTAGCGGGGGACATGAGCAGTACTTC.

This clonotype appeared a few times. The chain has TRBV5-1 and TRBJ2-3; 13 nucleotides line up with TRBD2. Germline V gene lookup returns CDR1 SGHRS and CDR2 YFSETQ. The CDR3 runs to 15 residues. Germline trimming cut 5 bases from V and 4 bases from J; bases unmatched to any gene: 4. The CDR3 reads CASRRTSGSPDTQYF. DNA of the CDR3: TGCGCCAGCAGAAGGACTAGCGGGAGCCCAGATACGCAGTATTTT.

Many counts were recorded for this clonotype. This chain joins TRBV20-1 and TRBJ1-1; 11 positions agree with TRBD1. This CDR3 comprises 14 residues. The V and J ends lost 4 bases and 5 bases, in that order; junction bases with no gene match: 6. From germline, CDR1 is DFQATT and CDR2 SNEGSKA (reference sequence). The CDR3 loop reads CSAMPGQGVTEAFF. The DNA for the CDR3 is TGCAGTGCTATGCCGGGACAGGGGGTTACTGAAGCTTTCTTT.

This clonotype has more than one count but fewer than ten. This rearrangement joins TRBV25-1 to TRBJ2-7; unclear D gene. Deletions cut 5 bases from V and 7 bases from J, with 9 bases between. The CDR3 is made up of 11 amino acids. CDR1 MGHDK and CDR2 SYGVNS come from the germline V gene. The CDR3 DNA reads TGTGCCAGCAGTTGGACGTATGAGCAGTACTTC. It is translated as CASSWTYEQYF.

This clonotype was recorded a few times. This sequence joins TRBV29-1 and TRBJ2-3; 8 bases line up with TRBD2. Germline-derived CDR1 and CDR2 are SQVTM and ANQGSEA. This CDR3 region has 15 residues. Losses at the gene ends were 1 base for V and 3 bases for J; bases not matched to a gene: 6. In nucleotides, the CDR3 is TGCAGCGTTGAAGGGGGACTAGGTGTTACAGATACGCAGTATTTT. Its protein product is CSVEGGLGVTDTQYF.